This TCR beta chain originates from a study of Tregs in tolerant kidney transplant recipients. Study results and caveats: Expanding Tregs on activated donor B cells appeared to best identify donor-specific TCRbeta clones. No direct test of biological reproducibility was done here. Few patients were studied, so findings need validation in larger groups.

CD4+CD25+CD127- Tregs, CD4+CD25- non-Tregs, CD4 and CD8 cells were sorted. About this clone itself: What it binds is unknown.

CDR3 length: 15 residues. Germline assignment: CDR1 LGHNA and CDR2 YNFKEQ. The V gene lost 3 bases and the J gene lost 0 bases, with 9 bases spanning the gap. This table comes from immunoSEQ multiplex PCR, and its TCRdb copy is limited to in-frame clones, with some not included. The sample records approximately 90,000 clones, more than 90% being singletons. Sequencing was carried out using CD8+ T cells from blood. The chain employs TRBV4-2 and TRBJ1-3; D unclear. This TCR derives from a human donor in good health. In DNA form, the CDR3 reads TGTGCCAGCAGCCAGGTTTCAGGCTCTGGAAACACCATATATTTT. Its translation is CASSQVSGSGNTIYF.